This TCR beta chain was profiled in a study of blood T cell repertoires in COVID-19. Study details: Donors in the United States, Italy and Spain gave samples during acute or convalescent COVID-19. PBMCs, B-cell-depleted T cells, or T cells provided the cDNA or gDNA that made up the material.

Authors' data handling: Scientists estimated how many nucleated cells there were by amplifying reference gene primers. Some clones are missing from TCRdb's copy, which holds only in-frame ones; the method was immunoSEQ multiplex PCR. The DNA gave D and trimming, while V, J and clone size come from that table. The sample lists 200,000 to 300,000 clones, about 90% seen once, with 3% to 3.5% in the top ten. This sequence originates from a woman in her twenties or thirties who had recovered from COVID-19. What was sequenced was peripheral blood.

The CDR3 nucleotides read TGTGCCAGCAGCTCCTCGACTGCTCTCAATGAGCAGTTCTTC. It encodes CASSSSTALNEQFF. The chain links TRBV27 to TRBJ2-1; D ambiguous. The V end was cut by 6 bases, the J end by 6 bases, with 15 bases between. Per the germline V gene, CDR1 is MNHEY and CDR2 is SMNVEV (reference sequence). The length of the CDR3 is 14 residues.